This T cell receptor beta chain came from a study of blood T cell repertoires in COVID-19. Across the whole study: PBMCs, B-cell-depleted T cells, or T cells provided the cDNA or gDNA that made up the material.

Looked up from germline, CDR1 is SGDLS and CDR2 is YYNGEE. V trimming: 4 bases; J trimming: 0 bases; junction bases outside the gene matches: 6. The CDR3 consists of 15 residues. Clones were sequenced by immunoSEQ multiplex PCR, and TCRdb holds only the in-frame ones, with some missing. Of some 74,000 clones in the sample, approximately 80% were seen once. Sequences were obtained from peripheral blood. The genes are TRBV9 and TRBJ1-1, with TRBD1 identical over 7 bases. The receptor comes from a woman of 80 years or more with active or convalescent COVID-19. The CDR3 reads CASSSRQGLNTEAFF. CDR3 bases: TGTGCCAGCAGCTCTCGACAGGGATTGAACACTGAAGCTTTCTTT.